This passage covers 11 T cell receptor beta chains from one sample sequenced in a study of blood T cell repertoires in COVID-19. Sequencing was performed with immunoSEQ multiplex PCR; in TCRdb, only in-frame clones are kept and a portion is missing. The sample gives 250,000 or so clones, approximately 85% of which show up once; 5% to 8% is in the top ten. Sample: PBMCs or T cells enriched from blood (not recorded which). These receptors came from a woman aged 50 to 60 who had been exposed to COVID-19.

The chain employs TRBV12-1 and TRBJ1-1; the table's D call, TRBD1, has no DNA check behind it. TRBV12-1 is described as a pseudogene. The CDR3 is made up of 18 amino acids. The CDR3 DNA reads as TGTGCCAGCAGCTTTAAGTATACAGGGGCGACGGCGAAATTAGAAGCTTTCTTT. It codes for CASSFKYTGATAKLEAFF.

The chain couples TRBV19 to TRBJ1-2; 12 positions match TRBD1. The V and J ends lost 7 bases and 8 bases, in that order; junction bases with no gene match: 20. The V gene's germline CDR1 is LNHDA and CDR2 SQIVND (reference sequence). This CDR3 has 18 residues. The CDR3, as DNA: TGTGCCAGTACCATCCCTGGGACAGGGGGCGGCGGATTAGGGGGCTACACCTTC. This sequence encodes CASTIPGTGGGGLGGYTF.

This chain connects TRBV12-5 to TRBJ2-1; 9 bases line up with TRBD1. The CDR3 consists of 18 residues. V shed 0 bases, J shed 7 bases, and the junction held 13 bases outside the gene matches. Germline V gene lookup returns CDR1 LGHNT and CDR2 FRNRAP. The DNA for the CDR3 is TGTGCTAGTGGTTTGGTCTTTCCAACCGGGACAGGGTTAAATGAGCAGTTCTTC. Encoded protein: CASGLVFPTGTGLNEQFF.

This chain links TRBV10-2 with TRBJ2-1; 7 bases are a match to TRBD1. CDR1 and CDR2 (germline): WSHSY, SAAADI. CDR3 size: 16 residues. Losses at the gene ends were 7 bases for V and 4 bases for J; bases not matched to a gene: 13. CDR3 sequence (DNA): TGCGCCAGCACAAAGGACAGGTCCGGGGCGTACAATGAGCAGTTCTTC. Its protein is CASTKDRSGAYNEQFF.

V and J are TRBV2 and TRBJ2-1; 7 bases are a match to TRBD2. There are 14 residues in the CDR3. The V segment lost 7 bases and the J segment 6 bases; nucleotides outside the gene matches: 9. Germline CDR1 is SNHLY and CDR2 is FYNNEI. CDR3 DNA sequence: TGTGCCAGCACCCTGGACCCGGGGGGCAATGAGCAGTTCTTC. This codes for CASTLDPGGNEQFF.

CDR3 sequence: CASSPGREGEKLFF. CDR3 coding DNA: TGTGCCAGCAGCCCCGGTCGCGAGGGTGAAAAACTGTTTTTT. The V call is TRBV6-5, the J call TRBJ1-4, with D unclear. The germline V gene has CDR1 MNHEY and CDR2 SVGAGI. Deletions cut 6 bases from V and 7 bases from J, with 15 bases between. The CDR3 is 14 amino acids.

A remark on this clone: The same CDR3 arises from other DNA sequences in this sample as well. This chain joins TRBV27 and TRBJ1-1; D might be TRBD1 (6 bases). The V end was cut by 3 bases, the J end by 0 bases, with 8 bases between. The CDR3 runs 14 residues. Per the germline V gene, CDR1 is MNHEY and CDR2 is SMNVEV (reference sequence). Here the CDR3 reads CASSLRGLNTEAFF. For the CDR3, the DNA is TGTGCCAGCAGTTTGAGGGGGTTGAACACTGAAGCTTTCTTT.

The rearrangement uses TRBV5-1 and TRBJ2-5; possible D gene TRBD2, 5 bases. The V end was cut by 4 bases, the J end by 2 bases, with 12 bases between. Germline V gives CDR1 SGHRS, CDR2 YFSETQ. The CDR3 consists of 14 residues. CDR3 DNA: TGCGCCAGCAGCCCCGGGAATACACAAGAGACCCAGTACTTC. Translating gives CASSPGNTQETQYF.

The chain carries TRBV14 and TRBJ1-1; the D is unclear. This CDR3 region has 13 residues. Trimming removed 4 bases from V and 3 bases from J, with 9 bases in between. From germline, CDR1 is SGHDN and CDR2 FVKESK. CDR3 region: CASSLNMDTEAFF. As DNA, the CDR3 is TGTGCCAGCAGCCTAAACATGGACACTGAAGCTTTCTTT.

This rearrangement joins TRBV3-1 (or the pseudogene TRBV3-2) to TRBJ2-3; 7 bases map to TRBD2. CDR1 LGHDT and CDR2 YNNKEL come from the germline V gene (reference sequence). Losses at the gene ends were 3 bases for V and 5 bases for J; bases not matched to a gene: 8. The CDR3 has 15 amino acids. The CDR3 nucleotides are TGTGCCAGCAGCCACTCTAGCGGAGAACTAGATACGCAGTATTTT. This gives the protein CASSHSSGELDTQYF.

The chain combines TRBV6-5 with TRBJ1-4; TRBD1 aligns across 9 bases. CDR3 length equals 13 residues. Germline CDR1 reads MNHEY; CDR2 reads SVGAGI. Trimming at V came to 6 bases and at J to 7 bases, leaving 3 bases not matched to a gene. The CDR3 loop reads CASRRQGGEKLFF. CDR3 nucleotide sequence: TGTGCCAGCAGACGACAGGGGGGTGAAAAACTGTTTTTT.